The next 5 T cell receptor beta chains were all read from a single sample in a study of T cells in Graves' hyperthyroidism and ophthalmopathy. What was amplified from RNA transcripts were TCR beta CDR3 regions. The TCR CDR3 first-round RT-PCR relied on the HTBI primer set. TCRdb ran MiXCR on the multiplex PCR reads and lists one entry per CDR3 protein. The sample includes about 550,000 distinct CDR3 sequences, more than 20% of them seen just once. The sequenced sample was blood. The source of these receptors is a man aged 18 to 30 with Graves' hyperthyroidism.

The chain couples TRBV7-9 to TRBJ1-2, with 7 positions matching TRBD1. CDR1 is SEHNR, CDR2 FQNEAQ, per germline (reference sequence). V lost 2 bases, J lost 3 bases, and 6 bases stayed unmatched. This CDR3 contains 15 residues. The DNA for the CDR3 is TGTGCCAGCAGCTTACTGGGACAGAAGGACTATGGCTACACCTTC. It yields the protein CASSLLGQKDYGYTF.

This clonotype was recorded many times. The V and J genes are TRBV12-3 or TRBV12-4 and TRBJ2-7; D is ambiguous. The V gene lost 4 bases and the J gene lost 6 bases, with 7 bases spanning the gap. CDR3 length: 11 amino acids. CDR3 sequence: CASSSRAEQYF. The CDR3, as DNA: TGTGCCAGCAGTTCTAGGGCCGAGCAGTACTTC.

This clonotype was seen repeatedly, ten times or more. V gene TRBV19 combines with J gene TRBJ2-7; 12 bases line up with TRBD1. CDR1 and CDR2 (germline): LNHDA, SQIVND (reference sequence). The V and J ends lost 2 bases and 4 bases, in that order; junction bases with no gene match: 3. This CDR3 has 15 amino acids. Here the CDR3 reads CASSIPGQGAYEQYF. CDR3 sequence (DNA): TGTGCCAGTAGTATACCGGGACAGGGGGCTTACGAGCAGTACTTC.

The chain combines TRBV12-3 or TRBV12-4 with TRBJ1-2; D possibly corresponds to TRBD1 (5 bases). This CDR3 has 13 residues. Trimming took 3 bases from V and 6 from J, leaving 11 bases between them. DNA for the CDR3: TGTGCCAGCAGTTTGGGGGAGGCCAATGGCTACACCTTC. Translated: CASSLGEANGYTF.

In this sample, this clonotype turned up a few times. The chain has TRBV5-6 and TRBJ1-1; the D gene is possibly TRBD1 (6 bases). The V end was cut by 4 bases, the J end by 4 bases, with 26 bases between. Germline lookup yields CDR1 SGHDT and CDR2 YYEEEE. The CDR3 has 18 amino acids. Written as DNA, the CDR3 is TGTGCCAGCAGCCGAGGGGCCGGGACAAACATTGGAGGCACTGAAGCTTTCTTT. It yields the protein CASSRGAGTNIGGTEAFF.